This is a list of T cell receptor beta chains from one sample in a study of blood T cell repertoires in COVID-19. Sequenced by immunoSEQ multiplex PCR; TCRdb stores in-frame clones only, minus some. Among roughly 170,000 clones listed, more than 75% were seen once. Material for sequencing was peripheral blood. Receptors originate from a woman between 50 and 59 years old with COVID-19, enrolled during active disease. The CDR3 runs from the conserved cysteine through the conserved F or W.

V gene | CDR3 protein
TRBV5-4 | CASSLAGGALHF
TRBV6-2/TRBV6-3 | CASSYSAGGPGQETQYF
TRBV28 | CASTLGGLAKNIQYF
TRBV28 | CASNKPGQGFGSPLHF
TRBV6-5 | CASSYSGALNTEAFF
TRBV5-3 | CARSLVLGLANEQFF
TRBV18 | CASSPAGGQDEQFF
TRBV12-3/TRBV12-4 | CASSRLEETQYF
TRBV7-2 | CASSLGDSYTEAFF
TRBV29-1 | CSVSQGVGEQFF
TRBV10-2 | CASSMTGVNTEAFF
TRBV6-5 | CASSYLRDRGQPQHF
TRBV10-3 | CAIRGQAGNSPLHF
TRBV29-1 | CSVEGQFSYEQYF
TRBV11-2 | CASSSNSGGDFTDTQYF
TRBV11-2 | CASSLAGGEETQYF
TRBV2 | CASSAQGAADTQYF
TRBV5-4 | CASSFSGGNTGELFF
TRBV6-2/TRBV6-3 | CASSRDSNQPQHF
TRBV3-1/TRBV3-2 | CASSQSLDTQYF
TRBV10-3 | CAISEPRTGGNVAEAFF
TRBV6-5 | CASTTQGRNTEAFF
TRBV3-1/TRBV3-2 | CASSQETGGTYEQYF
TRBV7-2 | CASSSSGLVGYTF
TRBV28 | CASSSGDRDAQPQHF
TRBV10-1 | CASSDRVAGELFF
TRBV4-1 | CASSQTATLLYEQYF
TRBV10-3 | CAIREPTGDEQYF
TRBV6-1 | CASSGEDRGPIRSSYEQYF
TRBV28 | CASSLSGAGQDTEAFF
TRBV10-3 | CAISESSQGTYNEQFF
TRBV12-3/TRBV12-4 | CASSQLDYGYTF
TRBV5-5 | CASSLVTGVTEAFF
TRBV5-1 | CASSASRGSYGNTIYF
TRBV30 | CAWETGAGPQHF
TRBV14 | CASSQGLAGTDTQYF
TRBV4-1 | CASSQSFGYTF
TRBV4-1 | CASSQDLGTLTGSGNTIYF